Following are 30 T cell receptor beta chains from one sample sequenced in a study of glioma-infiltrating T cells. TCR alpha and beta CDR3 regions were amplified from RNA using iRepertoire nested multiplex PCR. TCRdb ran MiXCR on the multiplex PCR reads and lists one entry per CDR3 protein. The top ten clones hold more than 6.5% of a sample with about 94,000 distinct CDR3 sequences, 20% to 25% of them seen once. Sequenced material: glioma tissue, nonneoplastic brain tissue, or PBMCs (not recorded which). The origin of the receptors is a human donor with low-grade glioma or glioblastoma, undergoing nonglioma brain surgery, or in good health (not recorded which).

This clonotype was counted between two and nine times. The chain recombines TRBV24-1 with TRBJ1-4, with D hard to call. Per the germline V gene, CDR1 is KGHDR and CDR2 is SFDVKD. This CDR3 is built from 9 residues. The CDR3 nucleotides read TGTGCGGGAGAGGAAAAACTGTTTTTT. This codes for CAGEEKLFF.

In this sample, this clonotype turned up many times. The chain has TRBV5-4 and TRBJ2-3; D possibly uses TRBD1 or TRBD2 (6 bases each). The length of the CDR3 is 16 residues. V was pared by 3 bases and J by 0 bases, with 14 bases between. CDR1 and CDR2 (germline): SGHNT, YYREEE (reference sequence). The CDR3 sequence is CASSSTSGASTDTQYF. CDR3 coding DNA: TGTGCCAGCAGCTCCACCTCGGGGGCTAGCACAGATACGCAGTATTTT.

This clonotype was seen many times. V usage is TRBV18 and J usage is TRBJ2-3; TRBD2 matches 9 bases. The CDR3 loop spans 16 amino acids. CDR1 is KGHSH and CDR2 is LQKENI in the germline V gene. V gave up 6 bases and J gave up 0 bases; unmatched junction bases: 7. The chain's CDR3 is CASSRTSAASTDTQYF. CDR3 sequence (DNA): TGTGCCAGCTCTCGGACTAGCGCCGCTAGCACAGATACGCAGTATTTT.

Points on this clonotype: A much larger clone lies one base from this, so it may be a read error. This CDR3 is missing its conserved last phenylalanine or tryptophan, likely due to a read error. The rearrangement links TRBV10-3 to TRBJ1-1, with TRBD1 as a possible D gene (6 bases). The germline V and J ends were trimmed by 4 bases and 0 bases, with 9 bases remaining between them. The CDR3 runs to 14 residues. From germline, CDR1 is ENHRY and CDR2 SYGVKD. In DNA, the CDR3 is TGTGCCATCAGTGGGGGGGCCTTGAACACTGAAGCTTTCCTT. Translated: CAISGGALNTEAFL.

The chain carries TRBV7-2 and TRBJ2-1; the D is unclear. Germline values: CDR1 SGHTA, CDR2 FQGNSA. V dropped 1 base and J dropped 10 bases, with 14 bases sitting between them. The CDR3 consists of 14 residues. CDR3: CASSLEGRSKEQFF. As DNA, the CDR3 is TGTGCCAGCAGCTTAGAAGGAAGAAGTAAGGAGCAGTTCTTC.

The CDR3 here is CASSDGPGVYNSPLHF. Here the CDR3 DNA reads TGTGCCAGCAGTGATGGGCCAGGGGTTTATAATTCACCCCTCCACTTT. J is TRBJ1-6 and V is TRBV2, with a tentative D call TRBD1 (6 bases). V was trimmed by 3 bases and J by 4 bases, leaving 13 bases between them. The germline V gene encodes CDR1 SNHLY and CDR2 FYNNEI. The CDR3 is 16 residues long.

This clonotype was observed a handful of times. The chain combines TRBV5-1 with TRBJ2-3; D is unresolved. The CDR3 sequence is 14 residues long. The V and J ends lost 4 bases and 6 bases respectively, with 15 bases between them. Per the germline V gene, CDR1 is SGHRS and CDR2 is YFSETQ. The CDR3 DNA sequence: TGCGCCAGCAGCACCTTTTTGACGCCGGATACGCAGTATTTT. This gives the protein CASSTFLTPDTQYF.

At least ten counts were recorded for this clonotype. The chain employs TRBV4-1 and TRBJ1-3; D perhaps matches TRBD1 (5 bases). The V end lost 5 bases, the J end lost 0 bases, and 8 bases lay between the germline ends. Per the germline V gene, CDR1 is MGHRA and CDR2 is YSYEKL. This CDR3 region has 14 residues. The CDR3 spells CASSGDYSGNTIYF. CDR3 coding DNA: TGCGCCAGCAGCGGGGACTACTCTGGAAACACCATATATTTT.

This clonotype was counted many times. The chain is built from TRBV20-1 and TRBJ1-3; 7 positions match TRBD1. CDR3 length: 14 residues. V gave up 6 bases and J gave up 1 base; unmatched junction bases: 6. Germline CDR1 reads DFQATT; CDR2 reads SNEGSKA (reference sequence). CDR3: CSALGGASGNTIYF. The CDR3 DNA reads as TGCAGTGCGTTAGGGGGCGCGTCTGGAAACACCATATATTTT.

For this clonotype: At one boundary the junction diverges from the germline segment, which might be a read error. This sequence joins TRBV20-1 and TRBJ1-2; TRBD1 matches 8 bases. CDR3 length: 12 residues. CDR1 is DFQATT and CDR2 is SNEGSKA in the germline V gene (reference sequence). The CDR3 bases are TGCAGTACTTTGACAGGGGTTGATGGCTACAACTTC. Its protein is CSTLTGVDGYNF.

The chain is built from TRBV20-1 and TRBJ1-5; TRBD1 aligns across 7 bases. The length of the CDR3 is 17 residues. V shed 3 bases, J shed 1 base, and the junction held 12 bases outside the gene matches. Germline assignment: CDR1 DFQATT and CDR2 SNEGSKA (reference sequence). As DNA, the CDR3 is TGCAGTGCTAGTCGGGGAGGAGCAGGGGGGAGCAATCAGCCCCAGCATTTT. Its translation: CSASRGGAGGSNQPQHF.

This clonotype was recorded many times. This chain uses TRBV19 with TRBJ2-3; D remains ambiguous. From germline, CDR1 is LNHDA and CDR2 SQIVND (reference sequence). The CDR3 spans 17 residues. Trimming took 0 bases from V and 0 from J, leaving 13 bases between them. Written as DNA, the CDR3 is TGTGCCAGTAGTATAGATCTTTGGGCTTCTAGCACAGATACGCAGTATTTT. This sequence encodes CASSIDLWASSTDTQYF.

Here the CDR3 reads CASSVGQFALYEQYF. CDR3 sequence (DNA): TGCGCCAGCAGCGTAGGACAGTTTGCCCTTTACGAGCAGTACTTC. V gene TRBV5-1 combines with J gene TRBJ2-7; D is possibly TRBD1 (6 bases). V shed 4 bases and J shed 4 bases, with 18 bases lying between them. CDR3 length: 15 residues. The germline gives CDR1 SGHRS, CDR2 YFSETQ.

This clonotype was detected ten times or more. This chain links TRBV2 with TRBJ1-2; D is undetermined. The ends were cut back, 6 bases at V and 6 bases at J, with 5 bases in the middle. The CDR3 length is 10 residues. Germline-derived CDR1 and CDR2 are SNHLY and FYNNEI. The CDR3 here is CASRDDGYTF. For the CDR3, the DNA is TGTGCCAGCAGGGACGATGGCTACACCTTC.

This clonotype came up many times. V usage is TRBV29-1 and J usage is TRBJ2-7; 7 bases line up with TRBD1. Per the germline V gene, CDR1 is SQVTM and CDR2 is ANQGSEA. V dropped 5 bases and J dropped 0; count of bases not matched to a gene: 10. There are 15 residues in the CDR3. The CDR3 protein is CSVTSPDRSSYEQYF. CDR3 bases: TGCAGCGTTACCTCACCGGACAGGAGCTCCTACGAGCAGTACTTC.

The V gene is TRBV5-1, the J gene TRBJ2-1; D possibly corresponds to TRBD2 (6 bases). The CDR3 has 16 residues. V was cut by 3 bases and J by 6 bases, with 19 bases left in between. The germline V gene encodes CDR1 SGHRS and CDR2 YFSETQ. The CDR3 protein is CASSSSGEIRANEQFF. In DNA form, the CDR3 reads TGCGCCAGCAGCTCCTCGGGAGAGATCAGGGCCAATGAGCAGTTCTTC.

V and J are TRBV6-1 and TRBJ1-1; 9 bases match TRBD1. The length of the CDR3 is 13 residues. The V segment lost 6 bases and the J segment 5 bases; nucleotides outside the gene matches: 4. CDR1 and CDR2 from the germline V gene are MNHNS and SASEGT. The CDR3, as DNA: TGTGCCAGCAGGGACAGGGGAGATACTGAAGCTTTCTTT. It translates to CASRDRGDTEAFF.

The gene calls are TRBV10-2 and TRBJ1-3, with 7 bases matching TRBD1. This CDR3 spans 15 amino acids. J was trimmed by 1 base and V by 5 bases; bases with no gene match: 5. Germline assignment: CDR1 WSHSY and CDR2 SAAADI. CDR3 bases: TGCGCCAGCAGTATACAGGGGAGGTCTGGAAACACCATATATTTT. Protein product: CASSIQGRSGNTIYF.

Of note for this clonotype: Possible read error: a much larger clone is one base away. The CDR3 loop is CASSAPSGQGARGYTF. DNA for the CDR3: TGTGCCAGCAGTGCTCCCTCTGGACAGGGGGCGCGCGGCTACACCTTC. The rearrangement links TRBV25-1 to TRBJ1-2, with 11 positions matching TRBD1. CDR3 size: 16 residues. Germline loops: CDR1 MGHDK, CDR2 SYGVNS. V was clipped by 4 bases and J by 8 bases; unmatched bases: 12.

Remarks on this clonotype: This may be a read error, as it is one base from a much larger clone. The chain combines TRBV11-1 with TRBJ2-2; D gene uncertain. The CDR3 sequence is 12 residues long. Germline lookup yields CDR1 SGHAT and CDR2 FQDESV (reference sequence). The CDR3 protein is CASSSNAGELFF. Written as DNA, the CDR3 is TGTGCCAGCAGCTCGAACGCCGGGGAGCTGTTTTTT.

The chain combines TRBV11-1 with TRBJ2-3, with 11 positions matching TRBD2. Germline V gene lookup returns CDR1 SGHAT and CDR2 FQDESV (reference sequence). Trimming cost V 5 bases and J 2 bases; bases outside gene matches: 3. The CDR3 has 15 residues. In DNA form, the CDR3 reads TGTGCCAGCAGCGGGACTAGCGGAGACACAGATACGCAGTATTTT. Encoded protein: CASSGTSGDTDTQYF.

The sample holds many counts of this clonotype. The chain couples TRBV7-9 to TRBJ2-3; possibly TRBD1 or TRBD2 for D (5 bases each). The germline CDR1 and CDR2 sequences are SEHNR and FQNEAQ (reference sequence). The CDR3 covers 14 residues. Trimming left V 1 base short and J 6 bases short, with 11 bases between. The CDR3 loop reads CASSLGVGPDTQYF. CDR3 DNA: TGTGCCAGCAGCTTAGGAGTGGGACCGGATACGCAGTATTTT.

V usage is TRBV18 and J usage is TRBJ2-3; D gene unclear. CDR3 length equals 13 residues. Germline CDR1 is KGHSH and CDR2 is LQKENI. V was clipped by 10 bases and J by 3 bases, with 14 bases between them. The CDR3 loop is CANSRIETDTQYF. CDR3 bases: TGTGCCAACTCGCGCATAGAGACAGATACGCAGTATTTT.

Of note for this clonotype: With a much larger clone just one base away, this may be a read error. This chain connects TRBV12-3 or TRBV12-4 to TRBJ2-3, with unresolved D. The length of the CDR3 is 17 residues. In DNA, the CDR3 is TGTGCCAGCAGTTTGGATAGGACGGTTCTTGGCACAGATACGCAGTGTTTT. Protein: CASSLDRTVLGTDTQCF.

This clonotype has at least ten counts. The chain employs TRBV6-1 and TRBJ2-1, with 7 bases that match TRBD1. The CDR3 consists of 16 residues. V lost 5 bases to trimming and J lost 7 bases; unmatched junction nucleotides: 14. Germline CDR1 is MNHNS and CDR2 is SASEGT. The CDR3 sequence is CASSFDGIGGKNEQFF. CDR3 sequence (DNA): TGTGCCAGCAGTTTCGATGGGATAGGGGGCAAGAATGAGCAGTTCTTC.

This clonotype showed up many times. Here the CDR3 reads CASSLRTSGKKTQYF. The CDR3 DNA follows: TGTGCCAGCAGTTTACGGACTAGCGGGAAAAAGACCCAGTACTTC. V is TRBV28 and J is TRBJ2-5, with TRBD2 matching over 12 bases. Germline trimming cut 2 bases from V and 6 bases from J; bases unmatched to any gene: 4. The CDR3 length is 15 residues. The germline gives CDR1 MDHEN, CDR2 SYDVKM.

Ten or more counts support this clonotype. The rearrangement joins TRBV2 to TRBJ1-1, with D unresolved. V was cut by 7 bases and J by 3 bases, with 9 bases left in between. CDR3 length: 12 amino acids. CDR1 SNHLY and CDR2 FYNNEI come from the germline V gene. The CDR3 is CASTRTYTEAFF. The CDR3 coding sequence is TGTGCCAGCACCCGGACCTACACTGAAGCTTTCTTT.

Worth noting for this clonotype: A much bigger clone sits one base away, suggesting this may be a read error. V is TRBV7-2 and J is TRBJ2-1; possibly TRBD2 for D (5 bases). CDR3 length: 15 residues. The germline CDR1 and CDR2 sequences are SGHTA and FQGNSA. The V and J ends lost 11 bases and 8 bases respectively, with 25 bases between them. The CDR3 here is CARHGIAEKYDEQFF. CDR3 in DNA: TGTGCCCGCCACGGGATAGCTGAGAAATACGATGAGCAGTTCTTC.

The chain employs TRBV5-1 and TRBJ2-5; 11 bases match TRBD2. Germline lookup yields CDR1 SGHRS and CDR2 YFSETQ. The CDR3 covers 15 residues. The junction had 3 bases not matched to a gene; V was cut back by 0 bases and J by 5 bases. CDR3 in amino acids: CASSLVAGGLETQYF. CDR3 nucleotide sequence: TGCGCCAGCAGCTTGGTAGCGGGGGGGCTCGAGACCCAGTACTTC.

This clonotype was counted ten times or more. The rearrangement joins TRBV2 to TRBJ2-3; D may be TRBD2 (5 bases). CDR3 length: 15 residues. Trimming left V 5 bases short and J 3 bases short, with 15 bases between. Germline V gene data show CDR1 as SNHLY and CDR2 as FYNNEI. The CDR3 loop reads CASSTEGLMTDTQYF. The DNA for the CDR3 is TGTGCCAGCAGTACCGAAGGACTCATGACAGATACGCAGTATTTT. The variable domain in full, with the rest retrieved from reference TRBV2 and TRBJ2-3, is EPEVTQTPSHQVTQMGQEVILRCVPISNHLYFYWYRQILGQKVEFLVSFYNNEISEKSEIFDDQFSVERPDGSNFTLKIRSTKLEDSAMYFCASSTEGLMTDTQYFGPGTRLTVL.